The text below deals with one T cell receptor beta chain. Method: immunoSEQ multiplex PCR; TCRdb's copy keeps in-frame clones and lacks some. Among about 200,000 clones listed, almost 90% were seen once. The data were obtained in a study of blood T cell repertoires in COVID-19. For the study at large: Italy, Spain and the United States were the sources of the convalescent and acute COVID-19 samples.

This CDR3 contains 14 residues. CDR1 and CDR2 (germline): SGHDT, YYEEEE. Losses at the gene ends were 3 bases for V and 4 bases for J; bases not matched to a gene: 2. Sequences were obtained from peripheral blood. The chain combines TRBV5-6 with TRBJ1-1; 11 bases map to TRBD1. The source of this sequence is a man between 18 and 29 years old with active or convalescent COVID-19. CDR3 in amino acids: CASSSGTGGTEAFF. As DNA, the CDR3 is TGTGCCAGCAGCTCCGGGACAGGGGGCACTGAAGCTTTCTTT.